Listed here are 24 T cell receptor beta chains from one sample, sequenced in a study of T cell changes during pregnancy in multiple sclerosis (dated 2019 in TCRdb). The library came from the immunoSEQ multiplex PCR assay. TCRdb retrieved this table from immuneACCESS and kept in-frame rearrangements only. Not all clones are present; in checked studies, unresolved V genes account for under half, and no reason is known for the remainder. For this sample there are around 80,000 clones; 94% appear just once. Roughly 0.9% of the sample is in the top ten clones. This material consisted of peripheral blood, taken in the second trimester of pregnancy. These receptors were taken from a female donor in good health, enrolled as a control in a pregnancy study.

The chain carries TRBV21-1 and TRBJ2-2; TRBD2, the table's D call, lacks a check against the DNA. TRBV21-1 is marked as a pseudogene. The CDR3 length is 16 residues. The DNA of the CDR3 is TGTGCCAGCAGCAAAACCGGACTGGGGGGCACCGGGGAGCTGTTTTTT. It codes for CASSKTGLGGTGELFF.

The rearrangement uses TRBV4-1 and TRBJ1-1; no clear D. This CDR3 has 15 residues. The germline CDR1 and CDR2 sequences are MGHRA and YSYEKL. Trimming stripped 3 bases from V and 3 bases from J, with 14 bases between. The CDR3 DNA reads as TGCGCCAGCAGCCAGGGCCGTGCTGGCGACACTGAAGCTTTCTTT. This encodes CASSQGRAGDTEAFF.

A single count supports this clone. The chain employs TRBV6-6 and TRBJ2-7, with D perhaps TRBD1 (5 bases). In germline, CDR1 is MNHNY, CDR2 SVGAGI (reference sequence). The CDR3 sequence is 13 residues long. V dropped 4 bases and J dropped 6 bases, with 13 bases sitting between them. The CDR3 loop reads CASSSKERGEQYF. In nucleotides, the CDR3 is TGTGCCAGCAGTTCAAAGGAAAGGGGCGAGCAGTACTTC.

This clone was observed once. The V gene is TRBV2, the J gene TRBJ2-1; 10 positions match TRBD2. The CDR3 covers 21 residues. Germline trimming cut 1 base from V and 4 bases from J; bases unmatched to any gene: 19. Germline assignment: CDR1 SNHLY and CDR2 FYNNEI. CDR3 DNA sequence: TGTGCCAGCAGTGAAGTGGGGGCTAGCGGGAGTAAAAGGGGATCTTACAATGAGCAGTTCTTC. Protein: CASSEVGASGSKRGSYNEQFF. Supplemented by reference TRBV2 and TRBJ2-1, the full variable domain reads EPEVTQTPSHQVTQMGQEVILRCVPISNHLYFYWYRQILGQKVEFLVSFYNNEISEKSEIFDDQFSVERPDGSNFTLKIRSTKLEDSAMYFCASSEVGASGSKRGSYNEQFFGPGTRLTVL.

This chain links TRBV27 with TRBJ2-4, with D possibly TRBD2 on 5 matching bases. Germline V gene lookup returns CDR1 MNHEY and CDR2 SMNVEV (reference sequence). Trimming stripped 8 bases from V and 9 bases from J, with 20 bases between. The CDR3 runs 14 residues. The CDR3 region has the DNA TGTGCCAGCCACCCCCGGGCCAGCGGAGGCATTCAGTACTTC. As protein: CASHPRASGGIQYF.

DNA of the CDR3: TGTGCCAGCAGCGGACAGTCCAATCAGCCCCAGCATTTT. Translating gives CASSGQSNQPQHF. V usage is TRBV6-6 and J usage is TRBJ1-5, with a tentative D call TRBD1 (6 bases). The CDR3 runs 13 residues. The germline V gene has CDR1 MNHNY and CDR2 SVGAGI (reference sequence). V lost 6 bases to trimming and J lost 3 bases, with 9 bases between them.

V usage is TRBV5-8 and J usage is TRBJ1-4; possibly TRBD1 for D (5 bases). Germline CDR1 and CDR2: SGHTS and YDEGEE. V was pared by 0 bases and J by 7 bases, with 13 bases between. The CDR3 length is 15 residues. The CDR3 reads CASSLGSGGGEKLFF. The CDR3 coding sequence is TGTGCCAGCAGCTTGGGATCCGGGGGTGGTGAAAAACTGTTTTTT.

V is TRBV5-6 and J is TRBJ2-1, with 10 bases aligning to TRBD2. The CDR3 is 18 amino acids. After removal of 0 bases from V and 9 bases from J, the junction contained 15 bases not matched to a gene. Germline V gene sequence: CDR1 SGHDT, CDR2 YYEEEE. The CDR3, as DNA: TGTGCCAGCAGCTTGGCCCAGTTGACAGCGGGAGGGCTGGCTGAGCAGTTCTTC. As protein: CASSLAQLTAGGLAEQFF.

The V gene is TRBV28, the J gene TRBJ2-5, with D perhaps matching TRBD2 (5 bases). Per germline, CDR1 MDHEN and CDR2 SYDVKM. V was trimmed by 6 bases and J by 0 bases, leaving 17 bases between them. The CDR3 loop spans 16 amino acids. CDR3 sequence reads: CASSPKAWGDQETQYF. CDR3 nucleotides: TGTGCCAGCAGCCCAAAGGCGTGGGGAGACCAAGAGACCCAGTACTTC. Variable domain in full (rest from reference TRBV28 and TRBJ2-5): DVKVTQSSRYLVKRTGEKVFLECVQDMDHENMFWYRQDPGLGLRLIYFSYDVKMKEKGDIPEGYSVSREKKERFSLILESASTNQTSMYLCASSPKAWGDQETQYFGPGTRLLVL.

V gene TRBV15 combines with J gene TRBJ2-1; possible D gene TRBD1, 7 bases. Germline V lookup: CDR1 LNHNV, CDR2 YYDKDF (reference sequence). The V and J ends lost 0 bases and 6 bases respectively, with 27 bases between them. This CDR3 is 20 amino acids long. CDR3 nucleotide sequence: TGTGCCACCAGCAGAGATTCGCAGGCTATACTGAACAGGGGAGGCAATGAGCAGTTCTTC. The encoded protein is CATSRDSQAILNRGGNEQFF. Complete variable domain (other parts from reference TRBV15 and TRBJ2-1): DAMVIQNPRYQVTQFGKPVTLSCSQTLNHNVMYWYQQKSSQAPKLLFHYYDKDFNNEADTPDNFQSRRPNTSFCFLDIRSPGLGDTAMYLCATSRDSQAILNRGGNEQFFGPGTRLTVL.

CDR3 DNA sequence: TGCGCCAGCAGCTTCTCTCGGAGCACAGATACGCAGTATTTT. This codes for CASSFSRSTDTQYF. The chain recombines TRBV5-1 with TRBJ2-3, with D hard to call. The CDR3 covers 14 residues. Germline CDR1 and CDR2: SGHRS and YFSETQ. With 2 bases removed from V and 0 bases from J, the gap between germline ends came to 7 bases. The whole variable domain, filled in from reference TRBV5-1 and TRBJ2-3, reads KAGVTQTPRYLIKTRGQQVTLSCSPISGHRSVSWYQQTPGQGLQFLFEYFSETQRNKGNFPGRFSGRQFSNSRSEMNVSTLELGDSALYLCASSFSRSTDTQYFGPGTRLTVL.

The chain couples TRBV6-1 to TRBJ2-4, with 7 nucleotides matching TRBD1. V gave up 1 base and J gave up 6 bases; unmatched junction bases: 9. CDR3 length equals 16 residues. Germline CDR1 is MNHNS and CDR2 is SASEGT. CDR3 in DNA: TGTGCCAGCAGTGAAGGGGTTTCTAGACAGGGAAACATTCAGTACTTC. This translates into CASSEGVSRQGNIQYF.

The chain has TRBV28 and TRBJ1-4, with a tentative D call TRBD1 (6 bases). The CDR3 contains 16 residues. Trimming cost V 5 bases and J 0 bases, with 13 bases left between them. Germline CDR1 reads MDHEN; CDR2 reads SYDVKM. The CDR3 region is CASSAGDTATNEKLFF. CDR3 nucleotide sequence: TGTGCCAGCAGTGCTGGGGACACAGCAACTAATGAAAAACTGTTTTTT.

J is TRBJ2-5 and V is TRBV4-1; perhaps TRBD1 as D (5 bases). The CDR3 extends over 15 amino acids. The ends were cut back, 0 bases at V and 0 bases at J, with 8 bases in the middle. Germline CDR1 and CDR2: MGHRA and YSYEKL. The CDR3 DNA sequence: TGCGCCAGCAGCCAAGACGGACAAAACCAAGAGACCCAGTACTTC. This codes for CASSQDGQNQETQYF.

The chain is built from TRBV5-1 and TRBJ2-7; D is possibly TRBD2 (6 bases). The germline V gene encodes CDR1 SGHRS and CDR2 YFSETQ. The CDR3 extends over 15 amino acids. The V gene lost 4 bases and the J gene lost 5 bases, with 19 bases spanning the gap. The CDR3 nucleotides are TGCGCCAGCAGCCCTGGGACTTCGTATTTAGACGAGCAGTACTTC. Translation gives CASSPGTSYLDEQYF.

This chain joins TRBV27 and TRBJ2-7; TRBD2 aligns across 7 bases. J gave up 2 bases and V 8 bases, and 12 bases lay outside the gene matches. This CDR3 region has 15 residues. The V gene's germline CDR1 is MNHEY and CDR2 SMNVEV (reference sequence). This chain's CDR3 is CASSRGVRGPYEQYF. In nucleotides, the CDR3 is TGTGCCAGCTCCCGGGGGGTGCGGGGACCCTACGAGCAGTACTTC.

The chain uses TRBV28 and TRBJ1-2, with 9 bases identical to TRBD1. The CDR3 has 15 amino acids. V was clipped by 5 bases and J by 8 bases; unmatched bases: 12. Germline V lookup: CDR1 MDHEN, CDR2 SYDVKM. CDR3: CASSPTPGTGHGYTF. DNA of the CDR3: TGTGCCAGCAGTCCAACCCCCGGGACAGGGCACGGCTACACCTTC.

This chain uses TRBV5-1 with TRBJ2-5; weak D call: TRBD2 (6 bases). V lost 4 bases to trimming and J lost 5 bases, with 18 bases between them. This CDR3 is built from 15 residues. Germline-derived CDR1 and CDR2 are SGHRS and YFSETQ. CDR3 residues: CASSPGGGIWETQYF. CDR3 DNA sequence: TGCGCCAGCAGCCCCGGTGGGGGGATATGGGAGACCCAGTACTTC.

The chain couples TRBV5-1 to TRBJ1-2; tentative D call: TRBD1 (5 bases). CDR1 is SGHRS, CDR2 YFSETQ, per germline. Trimming cost V 2 bases and J 0 bases, with 17 bases left between them. The CDR3 contains 17 residues. The DNA of the CDR3 is TGCGCCAGCAGCTTAGCCCCGGGACTTATAGCTAACTATGGCTACACCTTC. It translates to CASSLAPGLIANYGYTF. The full variable domain, in which reference TRBV5-1 and TRBJ1-2 provide the parts outside the CDR3, is KAGVTQTPRYLIKTRGQQVTLSCSPISGHRSVSWYQQTPGQGLQFLFEYFSETQRNKGNFPGRFSGRQFSNSRSEMNVSTLELGDSALYLCASSLAPGLIANYGYTFGSGTRLTVV.

This clone was seen only once. The J gene is TRBJ2-3, the V gene TRBV7-2; D call uncertain. The CDR3 has 11 amino acids. With 6 bases removed from V and 5 bases from J, the gap between germline ends came to 6 bases. CDR1 is SGHTA, CDR2 FQGNSA, per germline. CDR3 nucleotides: TGTGCCAGCAGATCCTTAGATACGCAGTATTTT. It is translated as CASRSLDTQYF.

The J gene is TRBJ2-7, the V gene TRBV5-6, with TRBD1 identical over 7 bases. CDR1 and CDR2 from the germline V gene are SGHDT and YYEEEE. This CDR3 contains 15 residues. Trimming cost V 3 bases and J 3 bases; bases outside gene matches: 9. The CDR3 sequence: CASSWGRQGSYEQYF. The CDR3 DNA reads TGTGCCAGCAGCTGGGGTCGACAGGGAAGCTACGAGCAGTACTTC.

The chain combines TRBV2 with TRBJ2-5; TRBD1 aligns across 9 bases. The CDR3 runs to 15 residues. Germline CDR1 SNHLY, CDR2 FYNNEI. The V and J ends lost 6 bases and 3 bases, in that order; junction bases with no gene match: 8. Here the CDR3 DNA reads TGTGCCAGCAGGCTCGGACAGGGGACTAAAGAGACCCAGTACTTC. Protein sequence: CASRLGQGTKETQYF. The variable domain in full, completed from reference TRBV2 and TRBJ2-5, reads EPEVTQTPSHQVTQMGQEVILRCVPISNHLYFYWYRQILGQKVEFLVSFYNNEISEKSEIFDDQFSVERPDGSNFTLKIRSTKLEDSAMYFCASRLGQGTKETQYFGPGTRLLVL.

CDR3 protein: CASSAPGTENTGELFF. CDR3 bases: TGTGCCAGCAGTGCTCCCGGGACAGAGAACACCGGGGAGCTGTTTTTT. The genes are TRBV6-1 and TRBJ2-2; 7 nucleotides agree with TRBD1. Trimming took 4 bases from V and 1 from J; bases not matched to a gene: 6. Germline values: CDR1 MNHNS, CDR2 SASEGT. This CDR3 is 16 amino acids long.

The chain joins TRBV5-1 to TRBJ2-3, with a possible D match to TRBD2 (5 bases). V was shortened by 0 bases and J by 10 bases, with 15 bases between the two germline ends. The germline V gene encodes CDR1 SGHRS and CDR2 YFSETQ. The CDR3 covers 14 residues. Written as DNA, the CDR3 is TGCGCCAGCAGCTTGGGCGGGTCGGGCGATTCGCAGTATTTT. Translated, it gives CASSLGGSGDSQYF. The whole variable domain, filled in from reference TRBV5-1 and TRBJ2-3, reads KAGVTQTPRYLIKTRGQQVTLSCSPISGHRSVSWYQQTPGQGLQFLFEYFSETQRNKGNFPGRFSGRQFSNSRSEMNVSTLELGDSALYLCASSLGGSGDSQYFGPGTRLTVL.